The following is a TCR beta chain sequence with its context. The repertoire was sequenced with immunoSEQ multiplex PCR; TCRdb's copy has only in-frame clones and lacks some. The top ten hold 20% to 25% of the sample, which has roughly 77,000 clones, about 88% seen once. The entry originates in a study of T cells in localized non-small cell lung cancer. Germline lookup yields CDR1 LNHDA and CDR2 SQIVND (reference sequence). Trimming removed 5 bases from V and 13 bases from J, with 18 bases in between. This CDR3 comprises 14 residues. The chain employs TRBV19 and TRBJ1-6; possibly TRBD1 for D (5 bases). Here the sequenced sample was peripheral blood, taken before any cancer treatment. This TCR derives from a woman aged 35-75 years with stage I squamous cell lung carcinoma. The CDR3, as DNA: TGTGCCAGTAGTGAAAACCAGGGAAGAGGTCCCCTCCACTTT. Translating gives CASSENQGRGPLHF.